This T cell receptor (beta chain) came from a study of tumor-infiltrating lymphocytes in primary liver carcinoma. As for the study in general: Tumors, staged T1-T3 N0M0, spanned about 4 to 10 cm. Study findings and constraints: Tumor region pairs showed greater overlap than either tumor-adjacent or tumor-blood pairs did.

Each 20-30 mg portion of unsorted bulk tissue served as the source for co-extraction of RNA and DNA. The patients lived with chronic HBV infection and had not yet received any treatment. Making TCR beta cDNA involved approximately 520 ng total RNA and a constant-region primer. It was through three nested multiplex PCR rounds of slightly modified ARM-PCR that TCR beta libraries arose. With TRBV1-TRBV30 forward primers and a C-beta reverse primer, the first two PCR rounds were run for around 11 cycles each. TCRdb passed the multiplex PCR reads through MiXCR, listing each CDR3 protein once. The profile shows approximately 190,000 distinct CDR3 sequences, 85% of them singletons. This clonotype has just a few counts. Its cognate antigen is unknown. The junction differs from germline at one of its ends, possibly a read error. The germline V gene encodes CDR1 MNHEY and CDR2 SVGEGT. This CDR3 is 11 amino acids long.

Sequenced sample: tumor tissue from primary liver carcinoma. This sequence originates from a middle-aged man with primary liver carcinoma and hepatitis B virus infection. This chain joins TRBV6-2 or TRBV6-3 and TRBJ2-7; no clear D. As DNA, the CDR3 is TGTGTCAGCAGTTACACCTATGAGCAGTACTTC. The encoded protein is CVSSYTYEQYF.